This record looks at one TCR beta chain sequence and its context. The sample belongs to a study of blood T cell repertoires in COVID-19. The table came from immunoSEQ multiplex PCR; TCRdb's copy has only in-frame clones and leaves some out. The data contain about 200,000 clones, about 83% of them singletons. Per the germline V gene, CDR1 is LNHDA and CDR2 is SQIVND (reference sequence). The CDR3 consists of 15 residues. V lost 5 bases to trimming and J lost 2 bases, with 16 bases between them. This chain connects TRBV19 to TRBJ2-7; TRBD2 might be the D (5 bases). What was sequenced was PBMCs or T cells enriched from blood (not recorded which). This clonotype originated in a woman under 40 who had been exposed to COVID-19. The CDR3 here is CASSDPQRTTYEQYF. Written as DNA, the CDR3 is TGTGCCAGTAGTGACCCCCAGCGGACCACCTACGAGCAGTACTTC.